The rows below give T cell receptor beta chains drawn from one sample of a study of blood T cell repertoires in COVID-19. Repertoires were generated with immunoSEQ multiplex PCR, while TCRdb's copy carries only in-frame clones and drops some. The sample has around 150,000 clones; around 86% are singletons. Sequencing input: peripheral blood. The receptors originated from a man aged 70 or older with acute or convalescent COVID-19. The CDR3 runs from the conserved cysteine through the conserved F or W. A D gene is named only where the DNA matches it firmly. Not all rows give a size; the values are once, few, many and, for expanded clones, a class.

abundance: .; v_gene: TRBV19; j_gene: TRBJ2-1; d_gene: TRBD2; CDR3aa: CASSMSPSGDNEQFF; CDR3nt: TGTGCCAGTAGTATGTCGCCTAGCGGTGACAATGAGCAGTTCTTC
abundance: .; v_gene: TRBV7-3; j_gene: TRBJ2-1; d_gene: TRBD2; CDR3aa: CASSLEAGGPNEQFF; CDR3nt: TGTGCCAGCAGCTTAGAGGCGGGAGGGCCAAATGAGCAGTTCTTC
abundance: .; v_gene: TRBV7-2; j_gene: TRBJ2-7; d_gene: .; CDR3aa: CASSPQGGNYEQYF; CDR3nt: TGTGCCAGCAGTCCACAGGGTGGGAACTACGAGCAGTACTTC
abundance: .; v_gene: TRBV23-1; j_gene: TRBJ1-1; d_gene: .; CDR3aa: CASSPRWAGLNTTEAFF; CDR3nt: TGCGCCAGCAGTCCCCGATGGGCAGGGCTTAATACCACTGAAGCTTTCTTT
abundance: .; v_gene: TRBV6-1; j_gene: TRBJ1-5; d_gene: TRBD1; CDR3aa: CASSEGQGLGQPQHF; CDR3nt: TGTGCCAGCAGTGAAGGACAGGGCCTCGGTCAGCCCCAGCATTTT
abundance: .; v_gene: TRBV6-5; j_gene: TRBJ1-6; d_gene: .; CDR3aa: CASTPDSYSPLHF; CDR3nt: TGTGCCAGCACTCCTGACAGCTATTCACCCCTCCACTTT
abundance: once; v_gene: TRBV19; j_gene: TRBJ1-1; d_gene: .; CDR3aa: CASTPRFGNTEAFF; CDR3nt: TGTGCCAGTACCCCCCGGTTCGGGAACACTGAAGCTTTCTTT
abundance: .; v_gene: TRBV18; j_gene: TRBJ2-5; d_gene: TRBD2; CDR3aa: CASSALAGGFQETQYF; CDR3nt: TGTGCCAGCTCAGCTCTAGCGGGAGGTTTCCAAGAGACCCAGTACTTC
abundance: .; v_gene: TRBV27; j_gene: TRBJ2-5; d_gene: .; CDR3aa: CASSFEGGSWETQYF; CDR3nt: TGTGCCAGCAGTTTTGAAGGGGGTTCTTGGGAGACCCAGTACTTC
abundance: many; v_gene: TRBV28; j_gene: TRBJ2-2; d_gene: TRBD2; CDR3aa: CASRAGTSSTGELFF; CDR3nt: TGTGCCAGCAGGGCCGGGACTAGTTCCACCGGGGAGCTGTTTTTT
abundance: .; v_gene: TRBV9; j_gene: TRBJ2-7; d_gene: TRBD2; CDR3aa: CASSASTSGIREQYF; CDR3nt: TGTGCCAGCAGCGCCTCGACTAGCGGGATTCGCGAGCAGTACTTC
abundance: .; v_gene: TRBV5-6; j_gene: TRBJ1-4; d_gene: .; CDR3aa: CASSLSGGKLFF; CDR3nt: TGTGCCAGCAGCTTGAGCGGGGGAAAACTGTTTTTT
abundance: once; v_gene: TRBV6-1; j_gene: TRBJ1-2; d_gene: TRBD1; CDR3aa: CASSEGQGFGGYTF; CDR3nt: TGTGCCAGCAGTGAAGGACAGGGGTTTGGTGGCTACACCTTC
abundance: .; v_gene: TRBV5-6; j_gene: TRBJ2-3; d_gene: TRBD2; CDR3aa: CASREAGGPADTQYF; CDR3nt: TGTGCCAGCCGCGAGGCGGGAGGGCCCGCAGATACGCAGTATTTT
abundance: .; v_gene: TRBV11-2; j_gene: TRBJ2-7; d_gene: TRBD1; CDR3aa: CASSSGQPYEQYF; CDR3nt: TGTGCCAGCAGCTCGGGACAGCCCTACGAGCAGTACTTC
abundance: .; v_gene: TRBV4-1; j_gene: TRBJ2-4; d_gene: .; CDR3aa: CASSQGAGGIGNIQYF; CDR3nt: TGCGCCAGCAGCCAAGGGGCAGGGGGGATAGGAAACATTCAGTACTTC
abundance: few; v_gene: TRBV10-3; j_gene: TRBJ2-2; d_gene: .; CDR3aa: CAIREDTHTGELFF; CDR3nt: TGTGCCATCAGGGAGGACACCCACACCGGGGAGCTGTTTTTT
abundance: once; v_gene: TRBV7-8; j_gene: TRBJ1-3; d_gene: TRBD1; CDR3aa: CASSLAQGAGNTIYF; CDR3nt: TGTGCCAGCAGCTTAGCGCAGGGGGCTGGAAACACCATATATTTT
abundance: .; v_gene: TRBV20-1; j_gene: TRBJ2-5; d_gene: .; CDR3aa: CSASDWGAGQETQYF; CDR3nt: TGCAGTGCTAGTGATTGGGGCGCTGGCCAAGAGACCCAGTACTTC
abundance: .; v_gene: TRBV28; j_gene: TRBJ1-3; d_gene: .; CDR3aa: CASSLSGIQSGNTIYF; CDR3nt: TGTGCCAGCAGTTTATCGGGAATTCAATCTGGAAACACCATATATTTT
abundance: .; v_gene: TRBV2; j_gene: TRBJ1-5; d_gene: TRBD1; CDR3aa: CASSIQGDSNQPQHF; CDR3nt: TGTGCCAGCAGTATACAGGGGGATAGCAATCAGCCCCAGCATTTT
abundance: .; v_gene: TRBV18; j_gene: TRBJ2-1; d_gene: TRBD2; CDR3aa: CASSPTGREWYNEQFF; CDR3nt: TGTGCCAGCTCACCGACGGGGCGGGAGTGGTACAATGAGCAGTTCTTC
abundance: .; v_gene: TRBV15; j_gene: TRBJ2-1; d_gene: .; CDR3aa: CATSRDGAPALNEQFF; CDR3nt: TGTGCCACCAGCAGAGACGGAGCGCCGGCCCTCAATGAGCAGTTCTTC
abundance: .; v_gene: TRBV6-5; j_gene: TRBJ1-2; d_gene: .; CDR3aa: CASSQPRGGYTF; CDR3nt: TGTGCCAGCAGTCAGCCTCGGGGTGGCTACACCTTC
abundance: .; v_gene: TRBV19; j_gene: TRBJ2-7; d_gene: TRBD2; CDR3aa: CASQLAGNYEQYF; CDR3nt: TGTGCCAGTCAATTAGCGGGGAACTACGAGCAGTACTTC
abundance: .; v_gene: TRBV18; j_gene: TRBJ2-7; d_gene: .; CDR3aa: CASSLDSYEQYF; CDR3nt: TGTGCCAGCTCACTAGATTCCTACGAGCAGTACTTC
abundance: few; v_gene: TRBV5-4; j_gene: TRBJ1-1; d_gene: .; CDR3aa: CASSSDSAQNTEAFF; CDR3nt: TGTGCCAGCAGCTCGGACAGCGCTCAGAACACTGAAGCTTTCTTT
abundance: .; v_gene: TRBV20-1; j_gene: TRBJ1-1; d_gene: .; CDR3aa: CSARFGERAFF; CDR3nt: TGCAGTGCTAGATTCGGAGAAAGGGCTTTCTTT
abundance: .; v_gene: TRBV28; j_gene: TRBJ2-7; d_gene: .; CDR3aa: CASGPPGVAQFEQYF; CDR3nt: TGTGCCAGCGGACCCCCAGGGGTAGCTCAGTTCGAGCAGTACTTC
abundance: .; v_gene: TRBV7-2; j_gene: TRBJ2-7; d_gene: TRBD2; CDR3aa: CASSLGAGGPYEQYF; CDR3nt: TGTGCCAGCAGCTTAGGGGCGGGAGGACCCTACGAGCAGTACTTC
abundance: .; v_gene: TRBV11-2; j_gene: TRBJ2-3; d_gene: .; CDR3aa: CASRKGRATRGTDTQYF; CDR3nt: TGTGCCAGCAGAAAGGGGAGGGCGACTAGGGGGACAGATACGCAGTATTTT
abundance: .; v_gene: TRBV6-5; j_gene: TRBJ2-7; d_gene: .; CDR3aa: CASTEPPMSSYEQYF; CDR3nt: TGTGCCAGCACCGAACCCCCCATGAGCTCCTACGAGCAGTACTTC
abundance: .; v_gene: TRBV9; j_gene: TRBJ1-1; d_gene: .; CDR3aa: CASSVTGDLLVTEAFF; CDR3nt: TGTGCCAGCAGCGTGACAGGCGACCTCTTGGTCACTGAAGCTTTCTTT
abundance: .; v_gene: TRBV2; j_gene: TRBJ1-1; d_gene: .; CDR3aa: CASSWGPGVNTEAFF; CDR3nt: TGTGCCAGCAGTTGGGGGCCAGGGGTGAACACTGAAGCTTTCTTT
abundance: .; v_gene: TRBV4-2; j_gene: TRBJ2-3; d_gene: .; CDR3aa: CASSQDQDSISTDTQYF; CDR3nt: TGTGCCAGCAGCCAAGATCAGGACAGCATAAGCACAGATACGCAGTATTTT
abundance: .; v_gene: TRBV10-2; j_gene: TRBJ1-5; d_gene: .; CDR3aa: CASSQGLYNQPQHF; CDR3nt: TGCGCCAGCAGCCAGGGACTTTACAATCAGCCCCAGCATTTT
abundance: .; v_gene: TRBV12-3/TRBV12-4; j_gene: TRBJ2-2; d_gene: .; CDR3aa: CASSPRVSGELFF; CDR3nt: TGTGCCAGCAGCCCCAGGGTGTCCGGGGAGCTGTTTTTT
abundance: once; v_gene: TRBV9; j_gene: TRBJ2-7; d_gene: TRBD1; CDR3aa: CASSVGDRHHYEQYF; CDR3nt: TGTGCCAGCAGCGTAGGGGACAGACATCACTACGAGCAGTACTTC
abundance: once; v_gene: TRBV9; j_gene: TRBJ2-1; d_gene: TRBD2; CDR3aa: CASSVGLAEYNEQFF; CDR3nt: TGTGCCAGCAGCGTAGGGCTAGCGGAATACAATGAGCAGTTCTTC
abundance: .; v_gene: TRBV10-1; j_gene: TRBJ1-1; d_gene: TRBD1; CDR3aa: CASSGLYRGEGVIGTEAFF; CDR3nt: TGCGCCAGCAGTGGTCTTTACAGGGGAGAAGGAGTAATAGGCACTGAAGCTTTCTTT
abundance: .; v_gene: TRBV7-2; j_gene: TRBJ2-2; d_gene: .; CDR3aa: CASRLGQTGELFF; CDR3nt: TGTGCCAGCAGACTCGGACAGACCGGGGAGCTGTTTTTT
abundance: .; v_gene: TRBV11-3; j_gene: TRBJ1-2; d_gene: TRBD1; CDR3aa: CASTLDRGTGYTF; CDR3nt: TGTGCCAGCACCCTCGACAGGGGAACCGGCTACACCTTC
abundance: .; v_gene: TRBV18; j_gene: TRBJ1-3; d_gene: .; CDR3aa: CASSERGSSGNTIYF; CDR3nt: TGTGCCAGCTCTGAAAGGGGGAGCTCTGGAAACACCATATATTTT
abundance: .; v_gene: TRBV6-2/TRBV6-3; j_gene: TRBJ2-7; d_gene: TRBD2; CDR3aa: CASSYVAGPYEQYF; CDR3nt: TGTGCCAGCAGTTACGTAGCGGGACCCTACGAGCAGTACTTC
abundance: few; v_gene: TRBV28; j_gene: TRBJ2-7; d_gene: .; CDR3aa: CASLTHTPPDEQYF; CDR3nt: TGTGCCAGCTTGACACACACCCCGCCGGACGAGCAGTACTTC
abundance: once; v_gene: TRBV10-3; j_gene: TRBJ1-4; d_gene: .; CDR3aa: CAISAQGDEKLFF; CDR3nt: TGTGCCATCAGTGCACAGGGAGATGAAAAACTGTTTTTT
abundance: .; v_gene: TRBV19; j_gene: TRBJ2-2; d_gene: .; CDR3aa: CASLQFSTGELFF; CDR3nt: TGTGCCAGTTTACAGTTTAGCACCGGGGAGCTGTTTTTT
abundance: .; v_gene: TRBV11-3; j_gene: TRBJ2-2; d_gene: .; CDR3aa: CASSFVSTGELFF; CDR3nt: TGTGCCAGCAGCTTCGTGAGCACCGGGGAGCTGTTTTTT